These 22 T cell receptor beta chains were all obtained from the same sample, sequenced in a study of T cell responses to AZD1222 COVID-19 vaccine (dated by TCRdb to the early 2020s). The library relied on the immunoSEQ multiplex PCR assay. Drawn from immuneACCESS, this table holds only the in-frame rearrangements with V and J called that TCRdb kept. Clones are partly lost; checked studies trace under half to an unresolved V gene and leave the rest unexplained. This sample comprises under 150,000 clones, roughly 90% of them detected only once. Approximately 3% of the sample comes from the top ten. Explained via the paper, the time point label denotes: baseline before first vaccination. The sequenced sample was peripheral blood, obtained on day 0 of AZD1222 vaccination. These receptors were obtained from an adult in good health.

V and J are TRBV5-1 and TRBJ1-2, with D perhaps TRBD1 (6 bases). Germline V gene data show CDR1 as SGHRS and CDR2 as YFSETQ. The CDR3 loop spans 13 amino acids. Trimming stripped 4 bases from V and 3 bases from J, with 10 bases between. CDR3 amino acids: CASSPRQDYGYTF. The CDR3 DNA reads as TGCGCCAGCAGCCCCCGACAGGACTATGGCTACACCTTC.

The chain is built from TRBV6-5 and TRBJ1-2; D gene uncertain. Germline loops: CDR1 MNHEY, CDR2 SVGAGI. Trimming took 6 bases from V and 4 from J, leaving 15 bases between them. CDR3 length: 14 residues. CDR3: CASRRTPTSYGYTF. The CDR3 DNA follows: TGTGCCAGCAGACGTACACCAACGTCCTATGGCTACACCTTC.

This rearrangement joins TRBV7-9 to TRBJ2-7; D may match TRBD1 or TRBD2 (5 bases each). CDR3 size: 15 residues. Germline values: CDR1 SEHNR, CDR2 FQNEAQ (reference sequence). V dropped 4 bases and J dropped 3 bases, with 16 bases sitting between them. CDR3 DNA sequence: TGTGCCAGCAGCTCATCGGGACCCCTTGGCTACGAGCAGTACTTC. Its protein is CASSSSGPLGYEQYF.

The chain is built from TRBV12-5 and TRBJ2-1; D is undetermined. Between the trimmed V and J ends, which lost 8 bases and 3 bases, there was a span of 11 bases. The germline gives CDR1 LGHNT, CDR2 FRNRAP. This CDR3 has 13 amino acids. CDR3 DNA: TGTGCTAGTAGCCGAGACCTCTACAATGAGCAGTTCTTC. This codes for CASSRDLYNEQFF.

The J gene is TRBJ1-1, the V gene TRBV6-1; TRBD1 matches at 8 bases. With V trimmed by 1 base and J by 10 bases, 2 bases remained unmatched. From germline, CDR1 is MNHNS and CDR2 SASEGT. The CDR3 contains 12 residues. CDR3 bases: TGTGCCAGCAGTGAAGACAGGGGGAGAGCTTTCTTT. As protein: CASSEDRGRAFF.

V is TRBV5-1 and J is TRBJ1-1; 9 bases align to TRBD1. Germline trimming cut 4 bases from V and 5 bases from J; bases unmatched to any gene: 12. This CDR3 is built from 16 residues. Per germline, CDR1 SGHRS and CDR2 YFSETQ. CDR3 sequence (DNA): TGCGCCAGCAGCACGCTATCACAGGGGGCCGGAACTGAAGCTTTCTTT. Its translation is CASSTLSQGAGTEAFF.

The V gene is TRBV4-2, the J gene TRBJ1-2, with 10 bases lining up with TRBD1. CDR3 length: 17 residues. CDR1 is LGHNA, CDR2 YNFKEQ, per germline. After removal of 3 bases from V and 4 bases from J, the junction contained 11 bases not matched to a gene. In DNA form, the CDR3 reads TGTGCCAGCAGCCAGCCGGACAGGGGGTCGAGGGCCTATGGCTACACCTTC. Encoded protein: CASSQPDRGSRAYGYTF.

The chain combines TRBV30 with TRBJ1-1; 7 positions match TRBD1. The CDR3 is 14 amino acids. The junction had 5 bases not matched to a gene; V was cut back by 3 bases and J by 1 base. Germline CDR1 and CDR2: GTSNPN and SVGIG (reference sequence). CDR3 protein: CAWREDRQNTEAFF. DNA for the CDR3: TGTGCCTGGAGAGAGGACAGGCAGAACACTGAAGCTTTCTTT.

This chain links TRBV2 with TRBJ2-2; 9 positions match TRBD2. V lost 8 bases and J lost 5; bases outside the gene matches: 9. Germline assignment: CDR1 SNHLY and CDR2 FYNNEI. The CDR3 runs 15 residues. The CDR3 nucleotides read TGTGCCAGCGTAGCTAGCGGGGTAGGAACCGGGGAGCTGTTTTTT. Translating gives CASVASGVGTGELFF.

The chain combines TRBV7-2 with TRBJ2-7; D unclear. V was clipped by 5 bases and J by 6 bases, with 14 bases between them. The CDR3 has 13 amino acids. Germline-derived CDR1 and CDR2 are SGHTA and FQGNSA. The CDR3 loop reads CASSPAPAREQYF. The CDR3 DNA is TGTGCCAGCAGCCCCGCCCCAGCACGCGAGCAGTACTTC. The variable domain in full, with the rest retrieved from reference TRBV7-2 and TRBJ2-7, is GAGVSQSPSNKVTEKGKDVELRCDPISGHTALYWYRQSLGQGLEFLIYFQGNSAPDKSGLPSDRFSAERTGGSVSTLTIQRTQQEDSAVYLCASSPAPAREQYFGPGTRLTVT.

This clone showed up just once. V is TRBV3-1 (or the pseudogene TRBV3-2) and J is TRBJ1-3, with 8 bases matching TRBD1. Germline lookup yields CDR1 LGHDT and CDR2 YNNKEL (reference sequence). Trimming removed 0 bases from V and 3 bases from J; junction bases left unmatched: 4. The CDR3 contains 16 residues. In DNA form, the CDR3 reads TGTGCCAGCAGCCAAGATCCAGGGGGCTTTGGAAACACCATATATTTT. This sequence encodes CASSQDPGGFGNTIYF.

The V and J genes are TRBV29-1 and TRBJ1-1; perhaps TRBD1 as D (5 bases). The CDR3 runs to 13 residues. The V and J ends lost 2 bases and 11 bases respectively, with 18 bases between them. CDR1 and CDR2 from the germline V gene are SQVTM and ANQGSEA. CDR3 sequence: CSVENGALIRAFF. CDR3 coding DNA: TGCAGCGTTGAAAATGGGGCACTAATACGGGCTTTCTTT.

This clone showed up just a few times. The CDR3 DNA reads TGCGCCAGCAGCTCTTATAGGACAGGGCTCTACGAGCAGTACTTC. Its protein is CASSSYRTGLYEQYF. The chain employs TRBV5-1 and TRBJ2-7, with 8 positions matching TRBD1. CDR1 SGHRS and CDR2 YFSETQ come from the germline V gene. V lost 3 bases to trimming and J lost 3 bases; unmatched junction nucleotides: 8. The CDR3 consists of 15 residues.

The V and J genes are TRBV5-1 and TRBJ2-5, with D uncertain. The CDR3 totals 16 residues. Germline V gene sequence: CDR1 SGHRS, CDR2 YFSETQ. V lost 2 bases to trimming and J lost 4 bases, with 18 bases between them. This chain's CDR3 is CASSFRLLSLPETQYF. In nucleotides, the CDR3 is TGCGCCAGCAGCTTCCGTTTGTTATCCCTCCCAGAGACCCAGTACTTC.

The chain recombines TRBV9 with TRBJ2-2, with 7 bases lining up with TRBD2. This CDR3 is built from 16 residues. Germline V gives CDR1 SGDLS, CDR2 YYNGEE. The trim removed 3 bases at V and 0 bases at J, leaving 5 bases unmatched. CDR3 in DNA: TGTGCCAGCAGCGAAAGGACTAGTTCGAACACCGGGGAGCTGTTTTTT. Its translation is CASSERTSSNTGELFF.

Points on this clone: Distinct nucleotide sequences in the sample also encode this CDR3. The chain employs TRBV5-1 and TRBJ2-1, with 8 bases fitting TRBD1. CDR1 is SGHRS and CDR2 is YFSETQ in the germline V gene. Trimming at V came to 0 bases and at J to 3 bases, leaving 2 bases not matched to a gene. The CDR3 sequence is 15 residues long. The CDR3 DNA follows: TGCGCCAGCAGCTTGGCAGGGGGCATCTACAATGAGCAGTTCTTC. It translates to CASSLAGGIYNEQFF.

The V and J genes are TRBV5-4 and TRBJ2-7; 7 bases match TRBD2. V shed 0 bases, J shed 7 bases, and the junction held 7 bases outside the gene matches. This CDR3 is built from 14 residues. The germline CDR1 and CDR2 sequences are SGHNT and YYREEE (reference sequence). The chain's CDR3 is CASSLDRRGGEQYF. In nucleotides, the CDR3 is TGTGCCAGCAGCTTGGATCGACGGGGAGGGGAGCAGTACTTC.

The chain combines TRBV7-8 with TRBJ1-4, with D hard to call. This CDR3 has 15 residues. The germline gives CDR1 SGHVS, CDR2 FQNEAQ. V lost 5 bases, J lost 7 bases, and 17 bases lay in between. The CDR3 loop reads CASSRYAGASEKLFF. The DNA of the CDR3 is TGTGCCAGCAGCCGCTACGCAGGTGCTAGTGAAAAACTGTTTTTT.

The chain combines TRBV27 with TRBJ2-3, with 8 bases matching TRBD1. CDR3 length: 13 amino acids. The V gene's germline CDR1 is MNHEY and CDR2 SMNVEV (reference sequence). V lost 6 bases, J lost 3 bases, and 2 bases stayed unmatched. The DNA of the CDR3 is TGTGCCAGCAGGGACAGGGCGACAGATACGCAGTATTTT. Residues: CASRDRATDTQYF.

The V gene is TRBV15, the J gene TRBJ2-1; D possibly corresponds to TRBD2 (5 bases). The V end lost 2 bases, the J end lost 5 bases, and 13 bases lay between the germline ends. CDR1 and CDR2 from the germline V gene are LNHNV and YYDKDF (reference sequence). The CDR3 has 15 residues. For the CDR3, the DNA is TGTGCCACCAGCAGACTAGCCCATGATGACAATGAGCAGTTCTTC. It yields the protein CATSRLAHDDNEQFF. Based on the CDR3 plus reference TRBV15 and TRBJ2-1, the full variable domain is DAMVIQNPRYQVTQFGKPVTLSCSQTLNHNVMYWYQQKSSQAPKLLFHYYDKDFNNEADTPDNFQSRRPNTSFCFLDIRSPGLGDTAMYLCATSRLAHDDNEQFFGPGTRLTVL.

The CDR3 bases are TGTGCCAGCAGCTTAACCGGTCAGGCAGGGGAAAAACTGTTTTTT. This encodes CASSLTGQAGEKLFF. The chain combines TRBV7-3 with TRBJ1-4; TRBD1 might be the D (5 bases). In germline, CDR1 is SGHTA, CDR2 FQGTGA. Trimming removed 0 bases from V and 8 bases from J, with 13 bases in between. The length of the CDR3 is 15 residues.

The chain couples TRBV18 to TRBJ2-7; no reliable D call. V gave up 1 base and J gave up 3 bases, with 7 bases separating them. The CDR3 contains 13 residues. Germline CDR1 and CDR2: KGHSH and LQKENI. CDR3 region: CASSPQAGYEQYF. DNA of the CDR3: TGTGCCAGCTCACCACAGGCAGGCTACGAGCAGTACTTC.